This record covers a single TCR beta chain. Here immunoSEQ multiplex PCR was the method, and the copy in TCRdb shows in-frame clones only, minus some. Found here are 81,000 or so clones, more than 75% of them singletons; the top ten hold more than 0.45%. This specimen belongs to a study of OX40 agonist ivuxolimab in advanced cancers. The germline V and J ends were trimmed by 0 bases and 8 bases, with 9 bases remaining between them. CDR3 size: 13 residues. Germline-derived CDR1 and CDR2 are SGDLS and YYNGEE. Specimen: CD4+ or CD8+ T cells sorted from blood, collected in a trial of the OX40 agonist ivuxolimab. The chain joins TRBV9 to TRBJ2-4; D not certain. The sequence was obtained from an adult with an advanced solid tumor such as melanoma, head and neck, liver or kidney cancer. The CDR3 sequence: CASSVGGRDIQYF. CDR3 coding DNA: TGTGCCAGCAGCGTAGGGGGTAGGGACATTCAGTACTTC.